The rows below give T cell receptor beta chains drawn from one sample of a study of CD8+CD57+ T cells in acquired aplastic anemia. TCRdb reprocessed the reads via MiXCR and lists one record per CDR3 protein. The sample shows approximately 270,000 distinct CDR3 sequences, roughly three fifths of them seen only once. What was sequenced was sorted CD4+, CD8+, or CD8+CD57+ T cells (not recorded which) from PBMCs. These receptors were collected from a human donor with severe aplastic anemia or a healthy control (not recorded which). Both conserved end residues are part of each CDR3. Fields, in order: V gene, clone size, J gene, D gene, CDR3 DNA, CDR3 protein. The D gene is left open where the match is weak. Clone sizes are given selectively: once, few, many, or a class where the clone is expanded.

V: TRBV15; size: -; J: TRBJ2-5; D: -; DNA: TGTGCCACCAGCAGACCCCGTGTTGAAGGCGAGACCCAGTACTTC; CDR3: CATSRPRVEGETQYF
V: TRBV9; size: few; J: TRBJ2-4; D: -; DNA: TGTGCCAGCAGCCCCCAGGCAGGAGCCAAAAACATTCAGTACTTC; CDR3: CASSPQAGAKNIQYF
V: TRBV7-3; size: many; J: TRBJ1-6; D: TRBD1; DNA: TGTGCCAGCAGCTCGACAGGGTTTGGTAATTCACCCCTCCACTTT; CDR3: CASSSTGFGNSPLHF
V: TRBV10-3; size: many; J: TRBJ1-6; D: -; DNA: TGTGCCATCCGAGAGGGGGGGAATAATTCACCCCTCCACTTT; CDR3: CAIREGGNNSPLHF
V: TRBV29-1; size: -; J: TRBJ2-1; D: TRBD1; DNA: TGCAGCGTTAGGACAGGGGGCAGCGAGCAGTTCTTC; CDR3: CSVRTGGSEQFF
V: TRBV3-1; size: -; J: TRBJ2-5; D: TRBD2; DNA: TGTGCCAGCAGGGATGCTTGGACTAGCGGGGGGCGGGAACAAGAGACCCAGTACTTC; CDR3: CASRDAWTSGGREQETQYF
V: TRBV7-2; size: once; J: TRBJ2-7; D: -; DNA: TGTGCCAGCAGCTTGGAGGGGCACGGTGCCTCCCCGGAGTGCTTC; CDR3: CASSLEGHGASPECF
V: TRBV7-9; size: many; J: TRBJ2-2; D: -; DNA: TGTGCCAGCAGCTTAGTCCTAACGGGTCGCAACACCGGGGAGCTGTTTTTT; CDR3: CASSLVLTGRNTGELFF
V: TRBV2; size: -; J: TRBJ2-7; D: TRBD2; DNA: TGTGCCAGCAGTTTACCGGGACTAGCGGGCAGCTACGAGCAGTACTTC; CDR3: CASSLPGLAGSYEQYF
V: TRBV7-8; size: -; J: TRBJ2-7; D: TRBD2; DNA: TGTGCCAGCAGCCCCCGGGAGGCGCCCACCTACGAGCAGTACTTC; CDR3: CASSPREAPTYEQYF
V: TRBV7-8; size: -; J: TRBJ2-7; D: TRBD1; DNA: TGTGCCAGCAGCCCAAGGCGGACAGGGCCGTACGAGCAGTACTTC; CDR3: CASSPRRTGPYEQYF
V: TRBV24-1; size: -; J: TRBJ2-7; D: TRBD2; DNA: TGTGCCACCAGTGACACAACTAGCGGGTCTTACGAGCAGTACTTC; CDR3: CATSDTTSGSYEQYF
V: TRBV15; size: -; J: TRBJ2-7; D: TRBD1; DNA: TGTGCCACCAGCAGAGGTAGGGGACAGGGCTACGAGCAGTACTTC; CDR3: CATSRGRGQGYEQYF
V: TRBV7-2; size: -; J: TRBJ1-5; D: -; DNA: TGTGCCAGCAGCTTAGCGGGGGGCAAAAGTAGCAATCAGCCCCAGCATTTT; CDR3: CASSLAGGKSSNQPQHF
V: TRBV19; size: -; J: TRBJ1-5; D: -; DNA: TGTGCCAGTAGTATTTCCCCGAAACAGGGAGGCGGCAATCAGCCCCAGCATTTT; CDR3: CASSISPKQGGGNQPQHF
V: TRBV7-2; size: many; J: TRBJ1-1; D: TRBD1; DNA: TGTGCCAGCAGCCAGGGAGGGGGCGCCCGAGCTTTCTTT; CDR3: CASSQGGGARAFF
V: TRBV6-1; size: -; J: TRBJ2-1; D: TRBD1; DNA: TGTGCCAGCAGTGACTTGGAGGGACAGGGGGGGAATGAGCAGTTCTTC; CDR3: CASSDLEGQGGNEQFF
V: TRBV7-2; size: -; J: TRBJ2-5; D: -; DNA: TGTGCCAGCAGCTACCGGGTCCAAGAGACCCAGTACTTC; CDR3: CASSYRVQETQYF
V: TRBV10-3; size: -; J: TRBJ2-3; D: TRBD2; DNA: TGTGCCATCAGTGACCCGACTAGCGGACCCACAGATACGCAGTATTTT; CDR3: CAISDPTSGPTDTQYF
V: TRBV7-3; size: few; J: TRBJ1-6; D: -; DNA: TGTGCCAGCAGCGTCTCCGGGAGGTCGAATTCACCCCTCCACTTT; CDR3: CASSVSGRSNSPLHF
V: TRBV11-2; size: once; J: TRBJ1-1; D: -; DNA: TGTGCCAGCAGCTCCCCGTCCGGGGGCAGTGAAGCTTTCTTT; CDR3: CASSSPSGGSEAFF
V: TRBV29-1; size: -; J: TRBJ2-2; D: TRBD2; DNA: TGCAGCGTTGATCGCGGGAGCACCGGGGAGCTGTTTTTT; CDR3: CSVDRGSTGELFF
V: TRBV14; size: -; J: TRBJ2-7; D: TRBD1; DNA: TGTGCCAGCAGCATTGGACAGGGGCGTGCTTACGAGCAGTACTTC; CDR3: CASSIGQGRAYEQYF
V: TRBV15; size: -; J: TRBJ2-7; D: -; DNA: TGTGCCACCAGCAGAGATTGGGGTACGTCCTACGAGCAGTACTTC; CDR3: CATSRDWGTSYEQYF
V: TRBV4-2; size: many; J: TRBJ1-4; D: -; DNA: TGTGCCAGCAGCCAGGGAGCCGACGGGGAAAAACTGTTTTTT; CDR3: CASSQGADGEKLFF
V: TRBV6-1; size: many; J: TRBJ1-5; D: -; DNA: TGTGCCAGCAGTGAACGGACAGATCAGCCCCAGCATTTT; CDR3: CASSERTDQPQHF
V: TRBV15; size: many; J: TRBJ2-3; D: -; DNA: TGTGCCACCAGCGTTGGGGGCACAGATACGCAGTATTTT; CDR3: CATSVGGTDTQYF
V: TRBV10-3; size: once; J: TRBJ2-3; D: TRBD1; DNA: TGTGCCATCAGTGACTCCGGACAGGGGGCAACGAACACAGATACGCAGTATTTT; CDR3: CAISDSGQGATNTDTQYF
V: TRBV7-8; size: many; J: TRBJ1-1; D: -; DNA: TGTGCCAGCAGCTTTTTGATAGCCGGCACTGAAGCTTTCTTT; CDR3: CASSFLIAGTEAFF
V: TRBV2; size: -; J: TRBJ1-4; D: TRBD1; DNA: TGTGCCAGCAGCGTACTACAGGGGGCGAATGAAAAACTGTTTTTT; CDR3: CASSVLQGANEKLFF
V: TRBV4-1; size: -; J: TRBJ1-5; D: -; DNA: TGCGCCAGCAGCCAAGGCCAACTTTTTAATCAGCCCCAGCATTTT; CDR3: CASSQGQLFNQPQHF
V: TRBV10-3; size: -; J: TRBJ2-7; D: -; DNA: TGTGCCATCAGTGGGCACACCTACGAGCAGTACTTC; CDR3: CAISGHTYEQYF
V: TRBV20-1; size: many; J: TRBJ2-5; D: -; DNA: TGCAGTGCTAGTGATGGGTCGGCTTTAGAGACCCAGTACTTC; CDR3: CSASDGSALETQYF
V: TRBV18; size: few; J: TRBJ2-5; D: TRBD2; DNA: TGTGCCAGCTCACCAGCCGGGACTAGTTACGAGACCCAGTACTTC; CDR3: CASSPAGTSYETQYF
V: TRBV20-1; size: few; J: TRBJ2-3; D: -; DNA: TGCAGTGCTAGAGACCCACTTTCACAGGGAGCACACACAGATACGCAGTATTTT; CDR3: CSARDPLSQGAHTDTQYF
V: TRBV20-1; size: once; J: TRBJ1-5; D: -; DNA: TGCAGTGCCTTTCGCGACGGCAATCAGCCCCAGCATTTT; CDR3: CSAFRDGNQPQHF
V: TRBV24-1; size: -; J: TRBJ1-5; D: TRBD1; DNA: TGTGCCACCACCTGGACAGGGGGCTTCAAGCAGCCCCAGCATTTT; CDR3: CATTWTGGFKQPQHF
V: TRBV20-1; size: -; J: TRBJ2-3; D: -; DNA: TGCAGTGCTTACCCGGGGGTCACAGATACGCAGTATTTT; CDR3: CSAYPGVTDTQYF
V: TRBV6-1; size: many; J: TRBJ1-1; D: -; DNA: TGTGCCAGCAGGAGAAGGGGGGAAGCTGAAGCTTTCTTT; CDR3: CASRRRGEAEAFF
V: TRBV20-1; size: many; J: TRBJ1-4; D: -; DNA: TGCAGTGCTAGAGCCCTTTTAGGCACGCATGTAACTAATGAAAAACTGTTTTTT; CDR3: CSARALLGTHVTNEKLFF
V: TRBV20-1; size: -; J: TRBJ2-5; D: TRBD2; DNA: TGCGGAAACGGGCGGGGGGAACAGACCCAGTACTTC; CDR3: CGNGRGEQTQYF
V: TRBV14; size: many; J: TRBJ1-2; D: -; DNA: TGTGCCAGCAGCCAAGATTTCGACGGAACCATCTATGGCTACACCTTC; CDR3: CASSQDFDGTIYGYTF
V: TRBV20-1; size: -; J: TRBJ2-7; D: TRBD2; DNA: TGCAGTGCTAGAGATCCGGCGGGCTTGGGGGGGATCTACGAGCAGTACTTC; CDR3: CSARDPAGLGGIYEQYF
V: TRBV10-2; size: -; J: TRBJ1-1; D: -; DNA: TGCGCCAGCAGTGAGTCGTTGGAGTACAGTAGGGGCACTGAAGCTTTCTTT; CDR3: CASSESLEYSRGTEAFF
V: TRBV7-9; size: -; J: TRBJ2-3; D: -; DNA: TGTGCCAGCAGCCAAGATACGACAGATACGCAGTATTTT; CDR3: CASSQDTTDTQYF
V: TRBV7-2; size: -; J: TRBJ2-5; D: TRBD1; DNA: TGCGCCAGCAGCCAAGAGGACAGGGGGGGAGAGACCCAGTACTTC; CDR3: CASSQEDRGGETQYF
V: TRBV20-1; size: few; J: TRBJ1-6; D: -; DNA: TGCAGTGCTAGAACCGTAGAGAATTCACCCCTCCACTTT; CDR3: CSARTVENSPLHF
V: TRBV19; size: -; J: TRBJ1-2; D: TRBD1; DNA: TGTGCCAGTACCAAGGATGCCGCAGGGGGCGGGTATGGCTACACCTTC; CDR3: CASTKDAAGGGYGYTF
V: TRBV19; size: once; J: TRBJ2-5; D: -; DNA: TGTGCAAGTAGTACCTCCAAATTGATGACCCAGTACTTC; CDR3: CASSTSKLMTQYF
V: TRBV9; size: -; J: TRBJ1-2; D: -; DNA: TGTGCCAGCAGCGTAGGGGGGCAGGGCTATGGCTACACCTTC; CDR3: CASSVGGQGYGYTF
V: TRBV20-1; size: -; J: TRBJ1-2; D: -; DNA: TGCAGTGCTAGAGCGGAATCTGGCTACACCTTC; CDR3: CSARAESGYTF
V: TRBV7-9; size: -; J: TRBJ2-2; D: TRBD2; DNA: TGTGCCAGCAGCTTAGTGGCTGCGGGAGGGAACACCGGGGAGCTGTTTTTT; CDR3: CASSLVAAGGNTGELFF
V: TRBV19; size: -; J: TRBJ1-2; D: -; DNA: TGTGCCAGTAACGAGGGGGAAGTTGAATACTATGGCTACACCTTC; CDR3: CASNEGEVEYYGYTF
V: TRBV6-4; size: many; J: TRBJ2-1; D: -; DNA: TGTGCCAGCAGCCGTAGCGTATCCTACAATGAGCAGTTCTTC; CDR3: CASSRSVSYNEQFF
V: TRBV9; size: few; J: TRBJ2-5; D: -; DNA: TGTGCCAGCAGCGTAGTCCCGATAGAGACCCAGTACTTC; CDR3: CASSVVPIETQYF
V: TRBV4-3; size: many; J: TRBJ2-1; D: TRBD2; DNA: TGCGCCAGCAGCCAAGATCTCCCTACTAGCGGGGGGGCTTACAATGAGCAGTTCTTC; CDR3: CASSQDLPTSGGAYNEQFF